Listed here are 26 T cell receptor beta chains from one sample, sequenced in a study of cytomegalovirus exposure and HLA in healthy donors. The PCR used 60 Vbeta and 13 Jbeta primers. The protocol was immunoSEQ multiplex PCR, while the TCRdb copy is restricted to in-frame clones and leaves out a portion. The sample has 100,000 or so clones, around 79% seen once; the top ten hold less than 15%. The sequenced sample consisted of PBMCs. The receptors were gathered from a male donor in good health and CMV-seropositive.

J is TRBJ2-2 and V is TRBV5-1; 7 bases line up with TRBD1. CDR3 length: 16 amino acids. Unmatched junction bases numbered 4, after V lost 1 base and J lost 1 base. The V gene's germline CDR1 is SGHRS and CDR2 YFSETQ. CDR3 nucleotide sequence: TGCGCCAGCAGCTTGAGGACAGGAGGGAACACCGGGGAGCTGTTTTTT. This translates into CASSLRTGGNTGELFF.

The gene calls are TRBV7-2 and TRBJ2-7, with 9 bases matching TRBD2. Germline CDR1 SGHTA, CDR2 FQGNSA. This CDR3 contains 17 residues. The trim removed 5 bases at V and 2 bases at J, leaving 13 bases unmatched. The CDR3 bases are TGTGCCAGCAGCCCCCTTTATAGCGGGGGCCCGACCTACGAGCAGTACTTC. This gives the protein CASSPLYSGGPTYEQYF.

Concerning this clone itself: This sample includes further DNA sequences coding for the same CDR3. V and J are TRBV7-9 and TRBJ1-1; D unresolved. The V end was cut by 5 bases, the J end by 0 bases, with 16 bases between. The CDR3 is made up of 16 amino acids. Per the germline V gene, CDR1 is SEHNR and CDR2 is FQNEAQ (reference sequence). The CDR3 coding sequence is TGTGCCAGCAGCCCCCGACAAGGGAGCATGAACACTGAAGCTTTCTTT. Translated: CASSPRQGSMNTEAFF.

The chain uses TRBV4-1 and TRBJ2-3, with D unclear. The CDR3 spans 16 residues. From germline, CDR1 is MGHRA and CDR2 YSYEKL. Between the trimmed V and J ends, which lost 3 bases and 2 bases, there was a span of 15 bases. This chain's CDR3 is CASSQVNLVATDTQYF. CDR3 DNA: TGCGCCAGCAGCCAGGTGAATTTAGTCGCCACAGATACGCAGTATTTT.

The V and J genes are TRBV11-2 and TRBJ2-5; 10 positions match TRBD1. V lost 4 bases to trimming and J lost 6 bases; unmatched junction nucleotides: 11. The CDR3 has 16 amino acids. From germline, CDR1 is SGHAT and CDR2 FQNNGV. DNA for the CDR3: TGTGCCAGCAGCTCAGCAATGGGACAGGGGTCGAAGACCCAGTACTTC. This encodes CASSSAMGQGSKTQYF.

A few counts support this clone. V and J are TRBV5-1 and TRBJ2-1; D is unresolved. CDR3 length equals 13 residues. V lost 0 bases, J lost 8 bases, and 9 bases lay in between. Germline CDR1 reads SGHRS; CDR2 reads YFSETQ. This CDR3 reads CASSLEYEDEQFF. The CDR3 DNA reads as TGCGCCAGCAGCTTGGAATATGAGGATGAGCAGTTCTTC.

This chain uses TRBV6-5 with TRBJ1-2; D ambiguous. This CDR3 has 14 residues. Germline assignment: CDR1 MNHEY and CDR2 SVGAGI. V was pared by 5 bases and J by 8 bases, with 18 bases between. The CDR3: CASSQGLTSGGYTF. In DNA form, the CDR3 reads TGTGCCAGCAGTCAAGGACTGACCTCTGGAGGCTACACCTTC.

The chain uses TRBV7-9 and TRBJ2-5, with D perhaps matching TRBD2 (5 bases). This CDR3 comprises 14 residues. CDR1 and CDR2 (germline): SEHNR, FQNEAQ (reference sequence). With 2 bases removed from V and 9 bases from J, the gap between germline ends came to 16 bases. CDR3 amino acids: CASSLNLVQEAQYF. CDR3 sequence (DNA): TGTGCCAGCAGCTTAAATTTAGTTCAGGAGGCCCAGTACTTC.

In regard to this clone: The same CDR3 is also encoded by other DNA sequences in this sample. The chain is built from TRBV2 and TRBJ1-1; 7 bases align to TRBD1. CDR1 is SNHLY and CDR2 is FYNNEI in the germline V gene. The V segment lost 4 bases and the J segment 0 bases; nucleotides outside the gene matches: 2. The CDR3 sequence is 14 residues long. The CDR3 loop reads CASSVDRVNTEAFF. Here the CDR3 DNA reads TGTGCCAGCAGTGTCGACAGGGTGAACACTGAAGCTTTCTTT.

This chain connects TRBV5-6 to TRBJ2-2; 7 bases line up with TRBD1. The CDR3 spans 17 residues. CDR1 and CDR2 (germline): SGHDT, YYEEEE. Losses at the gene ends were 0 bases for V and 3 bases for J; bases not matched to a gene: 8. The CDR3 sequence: CASSLALAGGDTGELFF. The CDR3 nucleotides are TGTGCCAGCAGCTTGGCCTTGGCAGGGGGAGACACCGGGGAGCTGTTTTTT.

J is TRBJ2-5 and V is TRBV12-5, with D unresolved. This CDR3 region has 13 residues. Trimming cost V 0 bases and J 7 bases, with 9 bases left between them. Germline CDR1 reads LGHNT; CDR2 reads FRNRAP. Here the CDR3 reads CASGLVPPGTQYF. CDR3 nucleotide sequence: TGTGCTAGTGGTTTGGTACCCCCCGGGACCCAGTACTTC.

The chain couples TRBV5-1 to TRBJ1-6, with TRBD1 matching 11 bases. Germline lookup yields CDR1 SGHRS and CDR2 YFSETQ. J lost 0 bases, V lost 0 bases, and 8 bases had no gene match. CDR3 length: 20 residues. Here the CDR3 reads CASSLDPRTGGFSYNSPLHF. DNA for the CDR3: TGCGCCAGCAGCTTGGATCCCCGGACAGGGGGCTTCTCCTATAATTCACCCCTCCACTTT.

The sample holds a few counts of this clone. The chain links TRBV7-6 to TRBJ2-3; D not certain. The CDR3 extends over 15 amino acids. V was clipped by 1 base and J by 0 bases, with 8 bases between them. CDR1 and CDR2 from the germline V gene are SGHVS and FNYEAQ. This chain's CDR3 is CASSLVSLSTDTQYF. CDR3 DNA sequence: TGTGCCAGCAGCTTAGTGTCACTTAGCACAGATACGCAGTATTTT.

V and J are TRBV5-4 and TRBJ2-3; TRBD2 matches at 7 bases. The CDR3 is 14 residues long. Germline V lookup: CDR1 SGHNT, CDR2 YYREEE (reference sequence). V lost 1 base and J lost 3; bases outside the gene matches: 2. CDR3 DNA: TGTGCCAGCAGCTTGAGGGAGGGGACAGATACGCAGTATTTT. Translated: CASSLREGTDTQYF. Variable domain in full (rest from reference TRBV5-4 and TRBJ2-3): ETGVTQSPTHLIKTRGQQVTLRCSSQSGHNTVSWYQQALGQGPQFIFQYYREEENGRGNFPPRFSGLQFPNYSSELNVNALELDDSALYLCASSLREGTDTQYFGPGTRLTVL.

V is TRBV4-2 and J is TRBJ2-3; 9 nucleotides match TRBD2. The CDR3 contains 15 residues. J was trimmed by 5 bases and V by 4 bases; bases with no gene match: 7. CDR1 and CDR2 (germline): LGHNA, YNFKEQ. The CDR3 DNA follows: TGTGCCAGCAGCCTCTCTAGAGCGGGGGGAGATACGCAGTATTTT. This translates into CASSLSRAGGDTQYF.

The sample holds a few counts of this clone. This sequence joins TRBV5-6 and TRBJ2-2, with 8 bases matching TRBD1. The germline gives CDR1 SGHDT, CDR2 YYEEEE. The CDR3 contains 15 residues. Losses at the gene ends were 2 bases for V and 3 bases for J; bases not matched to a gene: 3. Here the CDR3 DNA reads TGTGCCAGCAGCTTCCGGGACAGGTACACCGGGGAGCTGTTTTTT. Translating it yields CASSFRDRYTGELFF.

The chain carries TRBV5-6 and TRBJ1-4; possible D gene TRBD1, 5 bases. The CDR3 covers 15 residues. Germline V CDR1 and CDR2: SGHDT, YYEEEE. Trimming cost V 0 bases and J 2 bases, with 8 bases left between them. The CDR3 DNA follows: TGTGCCAGCAGCTTGGCAGGGACTACTAATGAAAAACTGTTTTTT. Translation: CASSLAGTTNEKLFF.

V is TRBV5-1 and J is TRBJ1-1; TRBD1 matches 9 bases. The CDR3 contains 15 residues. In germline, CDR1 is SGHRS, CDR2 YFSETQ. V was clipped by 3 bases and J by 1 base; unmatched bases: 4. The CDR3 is CASSSRQGGNTEAFF. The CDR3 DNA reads TGCGCCAGCAGCTCCCGACAGGGGGGGAACACTGAAGCTTTCTTT.

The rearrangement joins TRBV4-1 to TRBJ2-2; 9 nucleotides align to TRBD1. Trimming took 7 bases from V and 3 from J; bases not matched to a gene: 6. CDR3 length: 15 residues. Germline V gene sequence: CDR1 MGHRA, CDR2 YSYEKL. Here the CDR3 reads CASIPGQGYTGELFF. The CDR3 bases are TGCGCCAGCATACCGGGACAGGGATACACCGGGGAGCTGTTTTTT.

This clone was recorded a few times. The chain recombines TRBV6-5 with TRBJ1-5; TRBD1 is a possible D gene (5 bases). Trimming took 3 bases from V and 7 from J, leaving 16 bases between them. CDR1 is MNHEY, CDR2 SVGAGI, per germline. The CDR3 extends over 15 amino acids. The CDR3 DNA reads TGTGCCAGCAGTTATCGAGGGGACGGGGGGCAGCCCCAGCATTTT. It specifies CASSYRGDGGQPQHF.

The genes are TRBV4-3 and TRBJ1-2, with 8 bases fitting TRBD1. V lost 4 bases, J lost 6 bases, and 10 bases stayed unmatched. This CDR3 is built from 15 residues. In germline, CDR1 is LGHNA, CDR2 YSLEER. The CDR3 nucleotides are TGCGCCAGCAGCCCCAGGACAGGGTCCTACGATGGCTACACCTTC. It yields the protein CASSPRTGSYDGYTF.

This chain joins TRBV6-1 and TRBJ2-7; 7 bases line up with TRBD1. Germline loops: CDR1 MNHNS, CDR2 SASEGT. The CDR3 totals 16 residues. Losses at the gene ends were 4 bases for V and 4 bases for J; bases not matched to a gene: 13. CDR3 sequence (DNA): TGTGCCAGCAGTGTTACCTCAACAGGGGCCCCATACGAGCAGTACTTC. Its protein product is CASSVTSTGAPYEQYF.

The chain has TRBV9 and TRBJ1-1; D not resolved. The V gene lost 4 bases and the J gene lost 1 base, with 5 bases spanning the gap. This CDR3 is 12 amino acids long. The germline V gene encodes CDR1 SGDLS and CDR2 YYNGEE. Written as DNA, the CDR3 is TGTGCCAGCAGCCCCCAGAACACTGAAGCTTTCTTT. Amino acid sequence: CASSPQNTEAFF.

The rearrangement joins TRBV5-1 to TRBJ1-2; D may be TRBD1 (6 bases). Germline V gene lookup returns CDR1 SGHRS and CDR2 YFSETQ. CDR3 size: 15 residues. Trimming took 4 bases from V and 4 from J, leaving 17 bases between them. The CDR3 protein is CASSPENRAGYGYTF. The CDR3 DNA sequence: TGCGCCAGCAGCCCAGAAAACAGGGCTGGCTATGGCTACACCTTC. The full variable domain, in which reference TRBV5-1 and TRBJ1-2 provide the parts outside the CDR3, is KAGVTQTPRYLIKTRGQQVTLSCSPISGHRSVSWYQQTPGQGLQFLFEYFSETQRNKGNFPGRFSGRQFSNSRSEMNVSTLELGDSALYLCASSPENRAGYGYTFGSGTRLTVV.

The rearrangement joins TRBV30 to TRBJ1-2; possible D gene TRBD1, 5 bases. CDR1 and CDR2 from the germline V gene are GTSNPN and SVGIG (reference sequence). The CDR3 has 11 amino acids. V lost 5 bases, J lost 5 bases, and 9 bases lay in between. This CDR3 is CAWAGGYGYTF. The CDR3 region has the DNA TGTGCCTGGGCGGGGGGATATGGCTACACCTTC. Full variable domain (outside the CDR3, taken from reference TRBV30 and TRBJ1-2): SQTIHQWPATLVQPVGSPLSLECTVEGTSNPNLYWYRQAAGRGLQLLFYSVGIGQISSEVPQNLSASRPQDRQFILSSKKLLLSDSGFYLCAWAGGYGYTFGSGTRLTVV.

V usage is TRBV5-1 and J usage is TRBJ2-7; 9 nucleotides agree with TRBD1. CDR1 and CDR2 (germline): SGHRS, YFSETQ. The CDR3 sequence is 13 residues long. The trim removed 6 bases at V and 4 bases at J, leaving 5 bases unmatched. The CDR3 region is CASTQGARYEQYF. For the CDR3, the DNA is TGCGCCAGCACACAGGGGGCGCGTTACGAGCAGTACTTC.